This note documents a single T cell receptor beta chain sequence. Its antigen is not identified. The record originates from a study of shared clonotypes between healthy human individuals. About the research overall: Three CD4 naive, three CD4 memory, two CD8 naive and one CD8 memory plate were used per donor.

Subsets obtained from CD4+ cells comprised CD45RA+ naive and CD45RA-negative memory cells. The CDR3 runs 15 residues. V was shortened by 3 bases and J by 8 bases, with 18 bases between the two germline ends. The germline CDR1 and CDR2 sequences are SGHRS and YFSETQ. Study-wide findings and caveats: The expectation was that sequencing depth would affect clonotype sharing among donors.

The assay ran at deep level. Profiling relied on immunoSEQ multiplex PCR, and the TCRdb table lists in-frame clones only, not all of them. The table shows 2 million to 3 million clones, with roughly 93% occurring only once. The chain joins TRBV5-1 to TRBJ2-1; D possibly corresponds to TRBD2 (6 bases). The source of this sequence is a man in his late teens or twenties in good health. Some clones in this sample may be carry-over from other donors' samples. The sequencing input was naive CD4+ T cells from PBMCs. Indicated subset: CD45RA+ positively selected. CDR3 DNA sequence: TGCGCCAGCAGCTCCGGGATCCCCGGGGAGGATGAGCAGTTCTTC. This gives the protein CASSSGIPGEDEQFF.